These 19 T cell receptor beta chains were sequenced from one sample in a study of T-cell reconstitution after alpha-beta-depleted transplantation in children. Unique molecular identifiers were incorporated during preparation of the TCRbeta library. MiXCR was run by TCRdb on the PCR reads, yielding one entry per CDR3 protein. The sample holds tens of thousands of distinct CDR3 sequences; roughly 18% are singletons and the top ten take 51%. The starting material was PBMCs, mostly from graft donor cells, obtained 360 days after TCRalphabeta/CD19-depleted stem cell transplant. Receptors originate from a male patient between 2 and 10 years old who had a stem cell transplant for acute lymphoblastic leukemia, so the T cells may come from the graft donor.

The rearrangement links TRBV10-3 to TRBJ2-7; 8 nucleotides line up with TRBD2. CDR1 is ENHRY, CDR2 SYGVKD, per germline. The V and J ends lost 6 bases and 0 bases, in that order; junction bases with no gene match: 1. This CDR3 region has 13 residues. DNA of the CDR3: TGTGCCATCAGCGGACTAGCCTCCTACGAGCAGTACTTC. Amino acid sequence: CAISGLASYEQYF.

This clonotype was seen a single time. V is TRBV27 and J is TRBJ2-3, with 13 positions matching TRBD2. The CDR3 covers 16 residues. V lost 5 bases and J lost 6; bases outside the gene matches: 8. Germline CDR1 is MNHEY and CDR2 is SMNVEV (reference sequence). CDR3 amino acids: CASSRGLAGARDTQYF. CDR3 DNA: TGTGCCAGCAGTCGAGGACTAGCGGGAGCCCGGGATACGCAGTATTTT.

Only a few counts were recorded for this clonotype. CDR3 bases: TGCGCCAGTTCCCGGACAGGAGCCTTCTACGAGCAGTACTTC. Translating it yields CASSRTGAFYEQYF. The chain couples TRBV10-2 to TRBJ2-7; 7 nucleotides align to TRBD1. Germline lookup yields CDR1 WSHSY and CDR2 SAAADI. J lost 3 bases, V lost 9 bases, and 11 bases had no gene match. The CDR3 consists of 14 residues.

This clonotype has ten or more counts. The chain combines TRBV7-9 with TRBJ2-5; D may be TRBD1 (5 bases). This CDR3 is 14 amino acids long. The germline V and J ends were trimmed by 4 bases and 4 bases, with 13 bases remaining between them. CDR1 is SEHNR, CDR2 FQNEAQ, per germline (reference sequence). The CDR3 reads CASSSSGWGETQYF. Written as DNA, the CDR3 is TGTGCCAGCAGCTCTTCAGGGTGGGGAGAGACCCAGTACTTC.

The rearrangement links TRBV10-2 to TRBJ2-4, with D possibly matching TRBD2 (6 bases). Germline V lookup: CDR1 WSHSY, CDR2 SAAADI. The CDR3 is 13 residues long. The germline V and J ends were trimmed by 8 bases and 8 bases, with 16 bases remaining between them. CDR3 residues: CASGRDSGYIQYF. CDR3 DNA sequence: TGCGCCAGCGGCCGGGACTCTGGTTACATTCAGTACTTC.

This clonotype came up a few times. This sequence joins TRBV5-1 and TRBJ2-1; 9 bases map to TRBD2. Germline-derived CDR1 and CDR2 are SGHRS and YFSETQ. There are 15 residues in the CDR3. Unmatched junction bases numbered 11, after V lost 4 bases and J lost 9 bases. The CDR3 reads CASSTPSGTRGEQFF. The CDR3 coding sequence is TGCGCCAGCAGCACACCTAGCGGGACAAGGGGTGAGCAGTTCTTC.

In its sample, this clonotype was seen a few times. This chain uses TRBV29-1 with TRBJ1-1; no clear D gene. Germline V gives CDR1 SQVTM, CDR2 ANQGSEA. V lost 4 bases to trimming and J lost 0 bases, with 9 bases between them. There are 13 residues in the CDR3. The CDR3 nucleotides are TGCAGCGTTGTACGGGGAGTGAACACTGAAGCTTTCTTT. This encodes CSVVRGVNTEAFF.

The rearrangement links TRBV12-3 or TRBV12-4 to TRBJ2-1, with 9 bases aligning to TRBD2. This CDR3 has 17 amino acids. The J segment lost 5 bases and the V segment lost 0 bases, leaving 8 bases of the junction unmatched. The CDR3 region is CASSLAVLAGTDNEQFF. In DNA form, the CDR3 reads TGTGCCAGCAGTTTAGCCGTCCTAGCGGGAACCGACAATGAGCAGTTCTTC.

The chain employs TRBV6-6 and TRBJ2-7; D gene ambiguous. Germline lookup yields CDR1 MNHNY and CDR2 SVGAGI (reference sequence). The germline V and J ends were trimmed by 4 bases and 4 bases, with 11 bases remaining between them. The CDR3 has 13 amino acids. CDR3 in amino acids: CASSSGKYYEQYF. Written as DNA, the CDR3 is TGTGCCAGCAGTTCCGGCAAGTATTACGAGCAGTACTTC.

V usage is TRBV19 and J usage is TRBJ2-7, with no clear D. The CDR3 has 12 residues. V was trimmed by 6 bases and J by 0 bases, leaving 6 bases between them. Germline-derived CDR1 and CDR2 are LNHDA and SQIVND (reference sequence). The CDR3 is CASRSASYEQYF. Written as DNA, the CDR3 is TGTGCCAGTAGGAGCGCCTCCTACGAGCAGTACTTC. The whole variable domain, remainder taken from reference TRBV19 and TRBJ2-7, is DGGITQSPKYLFRKEGQNVTLSCEQNLNHDAMYWYRQDPGQGLRLIYYSQIVNDFQKGDIAEGYSVSREKKESFPLTVTSAQKNPTAFYLCASRSASYEQYFGPGTRLTVT.

In its sample, this clonotype was seen once. An end of the junction does not agree with germline; a read error may underlie this. V gene TRBV20-1 combines with J gene TRBJ2-1, with TRBD1 as a possible D gene (5 bases). Germline V gene data show CDR1 as DFQATT and CDR2 as SNEGSKA (reference sequence). This CDR3 comprises 8 residues. CDR3 protein: CSARGGLF. CDR3 coding DNA: TGCAGTGCTAGAGGGGGCCTCTTC.

This clonotype came up many times. This rearrangement joins TRBV12-3 or TRBV12-4 to TRBJ2-1; a weak D match, TRBD2 (5 bases). Trimming took off 7 bases at V and 7 bases at J, with 14 bases between the two ends. The CDR3 is 13 amino acids. CDR3 in amino acids: CASTKSEGNEQFF. The CDR3 bases are TGTGCCAGCACCAAAAGCGAGGGTAATGAGCAGTTCTTC.

The chain combines TRBV4-1 with TRBJ2-5; D ambiguous. CDR1 and CDR2 (germline): MGHRA, YSYEKL. V shed 1 base and J shed 2 bases, with 5 bases lying between them. The CDR3 length is 13 residues. CDR3 bases: TGCGCCAGCAGCCAAGGTAGACAAGAGACCCAGTACTTC. It yields the protein CASSQGRQETQYF.

The J gene is TRBJ2-6, the V gene TRBV19, with D perhaps TRBD1 (6 bases). Between the trimmed V and J ends, which lost 1 base and 2 bases, there was a span of 9 bases. The CDR3 is made up of 16 amino acids. Germline loops: CDR1 LNHDA, CDR2 SQIVND (reference sequence). CDR3 sequence reads: CASSIGQVPGANVLTF. CDR3 nucleotide sequence: TGTGCCAGTAGTATAGGACAGGTTCCTGGGGCCAACGTCCTGACTTTC. Complete variable domain (other parts from reference TRBV19 and TRBJ2-6): DGGITQSPKYLFRKEGQNVTLSCEQNLNHDAMYWYRQDPGQGLRLIYYSQIVNDFQKGDIAEGYSVSREKKESFPLTVTSAQKNPTAFYLCASSIGQVPGANVLTFGAGSRLTVL.

The J gene is TRBJ2-1, the V gene TRBV29-1; 11 positions agree with TRBD2. V dropped 2 bases and J dropped 9; count of bases not matched to a gene: 9. CDR1 SQVTM and CDR2 ANQGSEA come from the germline V gene. The CDR3 totals 15 residues. The CDR3 DNA is TGCAGCGTTGAAACCCTTAGCGGGAGGGCCGGTGAGCAGTTCTTC. Translated, it gives CSVETLSGRAGEQFF.

V is TRBV9 and J is TRBJ2-7; 8 bases are shared with TRBD2. The CDR3 totals 15 residues. Germline V lookup: CDR1 SGDLS, CDR2 YYNGEE. V shed 4 bases, J shed 4 bases, and the junction held 10 bases outside the gene matches. In nucleotides, the CDR3 is TGTGCCAGCAGCCCTGTGGGGACTAGGGTGTACGAGCAGTACTTC. It translates to CASSPVGTRVYEQYF.

The rearrangement links TRBV24-1 to TRBJ2-3, with D uncertain. Germline-derived CDR1 and CDR2 are KGHDR and SFDVKD. V was pared by 10 bases and J by 3 bases, with 25 bases between. The CDR3 has 17 amino acids. The chain's CDR3 is CATSIETPDIWTDTQYF. CDR3 DNA: TGTGCCACTAGCATTGAGACTCCTGACATTTGGACAGATACGCAGTATTTT.

In this sample, this clonotype turned up a few times. The chain uses TRBV5-1 and TRBJ2-1, with D perhaps matching TRBD1 or TRBD2 (5 bases each). The ends were cut back, 0 bases at V and 4 bases at J, with 11 bases in the middle. CDR3 size: 15 residues. Germline V gene data show CDR1 as SGHRS and CDR2 as YFSETQ. DNA for the CDR3: TGCGCCAGCAGCTTGGTTGGGGCGGGTTACAATGAGCAGTTCTTC. Its protein is CASSLVGAGYNEQFF.

The chain links TRBV24-1 to TRBJ2-7; D tentatively fits TRBD1 or TRBD2 (5 bases each). The CDR3 spans 16 residues. The germline V gene has CDR1 KGHDR and CDR2 SFDVKD. V lost 2 bases and J 0 bases, leaving 13 bases between the germline ends. The chain's CDR3 is CATSDSSGAYSYEQYF. DNA of the CDR3: TGTGCCACCAGTGATTCCTCCGGGGCTTACTCCTACGAGCAGTACTTC.